This T cell receptor beta chain was recorded in a study of cytomegalovirus exposure and HLA in healthy donors. Study-level information: Genotyping of 300 to 450 donors showed that around 85% belonged to the Caucasian-associated ancestry cluster.

With 60 Vbeta and 13 Jbeta primers, the PCR was carried out. Clones were read by immunoSEQ multiplex PCR, and TCRdb kept only the in-frame ones, dropping some. This table holds some 140,000 clones, 79% found once. The donors gave bone marrow, and they were healthy. This CDR3 region has 12 residues. Germline loops: CDR1 LNHDA, CDR2 SQIVND (reference sequence). V was clipped by 6 bases and J by 13 bases, with 13 bases between them. The sequenced material came from PBMCs. The receptor's source is a man between 18 and 35 years old in good health and CMV-seronegative. V gene TRBV19 combines with J gene TRBJ1-6; tentatively, D is TRBD1 (6 bases). The CDR3 DNA follows: TGTGCCAGTAGCGTACAGGGCGGGCCCCTCCACTTT. This sequence encodes CASSVQGGPLHF.